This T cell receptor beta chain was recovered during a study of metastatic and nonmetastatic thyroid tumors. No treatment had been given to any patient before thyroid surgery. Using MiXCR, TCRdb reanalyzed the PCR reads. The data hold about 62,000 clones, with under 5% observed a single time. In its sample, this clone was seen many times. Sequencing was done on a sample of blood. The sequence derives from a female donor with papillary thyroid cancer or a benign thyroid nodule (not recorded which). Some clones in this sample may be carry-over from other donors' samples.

CDR3 sequence reads: CASSEGTQGTEAFF. The DNA for the CDR3 is TGTGCCAGCAGTGAAGGGACGCAGGGGACTGAAGCTTTCTTT. The V call is TRBV6-4, the J call TRBJ1-1; TRBD1 might be the D (6 bases). The CDR3 length is 14 residues. Germline V lookup: CDR1 MRHNA, CDR2 SNTAGT. V gave up 3 bases and J gave up 5 bases, with 13 bases separating them.